The clone carrying this TCR beta chain showed up just once. The record originates from a study of blood T cell repertoires in COVID-19. TCRdb's copy holds only in-frame clones and misses some; the assay was immunoSEQ multiplex PCR. Altogether tens of thousands of clones are present, 85% to 95% being singletons, with the ten largest covering roughly 3.9%. CDR3 length equals 14 residues. Germline assignment: CDR1 MNHNY and CDR2 SVGAGI (reference sequence). The V gene end was trimmed by 10 bases and the J gene end by 8 bases; junction bases not matched to a gene: 15. This sequence joins TRBV6-6 and TRBJ1-2, with 8 bases fitting TRBD1. The TCR originated in a man between 45 and 60 years old with acute or convalescent COVID-19. The sample consisted of peripheral blood. The CDR3 DNA reads TGTGCCACCATTACAACTCAGGGGGCGGAAGGCTACACCTTC. Protein product: CATITTQGAEGYTF.